The present entry profiles one TCR beta chain with its context. The CDR3 length is 15 residues. Trimming shortened V by 3 bases and J by 4 bases, and 16 bases separated the two germline ends. Germline CDR1 reads SGHTA; CDR2 reads FQGNSA. What was amplified from RNA transcripts were TCR beta CDR3 regions. First-round RT-PCR targeting the TCR CDR3 was performed with the HTBI primer set. Using its own MiXCR run on the multiplex PCR reads, TCRdb lists one record per CDR3 protein. The sample shows around 60,000 distinct CDR3 sequences, just under 50% of them seen only once. The sample originates from a study of T cells in Graves' hyperthyroidism and ophthalmopathy. Uncontrolled infection, other autoimmune disease, pregnancy or lactation disqualified patients from enrolment. Fresh peripheral blood, approximately 10 ml, was the source of the PBMCs.

This TCR derives from a woman in her twenties or thirties with Graves' ophthalmopathy. The specimen sequenced was blood. The rearrangement links TRBV7-2 to TRBJ2-7; the D call may be TRBD1 or TRBD2 (5 bases each). Written as DNA, the CDR3 is TGTGCCAGCAGCTTTTCGTGGGGGTCGTATTACGAGCAGTACTTC. Translated, it gives CASSFSWGSYYEQYF.